This TCR beta chain was sequenced in a study of blood T cell repertoires in COVID-19 (dated by TCRdb to the early 2020s). Regarding the study in general: Samples covering the acute and convalescent phases of COVID-19 were provided by collaborators in the United States, Italy and Spain. The material from the prospective study consisted of cDNA or gDNA derived from T cells, B-cell-depleted T cells, or PBMCs. Deeply sampled blood TCRbeta repertoires from subjects exposed to, actively infected with, or recovered from COVID-19 were included in the dataset. The repertoires were made available in a free public database intended to serve as a resource for research on the immune response to SARS-CoV-2. Samples were obtained from the ongoing ImmuneRACE study (first 160 participants) and from approximately 1,200 subjects provided by 6 global collaborators. Nearly every sample came with metadata listing a de-identified subject ID, COVID-19 status, age in years and sex. Where available, HLA class I and class II types were taken from metadata supplied by the sample provider and were not determined by assay-based typing.

The collaborating institutions used their own protocols to collect whole blood in K2EDTA tubes. Collaborator samples were shipped for TCRbeta analysis as frozen whole blood, isolated PBMCs, or DNA extracted from either sample type. Results and caveats for the whole study, not just this receptor: The quantity of clinical and demographic metadata differed by source and by participant and was supplied without curation.

The CDR3 spans 14 residues, from the cysteine through the phenylalanine. Only the CDR3 DNA stays, 42 bases, in frame from base 1. CDR1 SNHLY and CDR2 FYNNEI were looked up in the germline V gene. V is shortened by 3 bases, J by 4 bases, and the region joining them spans 11 bases. TCRbeta CDR3 regions were amplified from genomic DNA by means of the immunoSEQ Assay, a bias-controlled multiplex PCR. The authors' pipeline ran thus. Nucleated cell counts per sample were estimated from amplification of reference gene primers within the assay. To quantify the absolute abundance of each unique TCRbeta CDR3 rearrangement, sequence reads were collapsed and filtered. Productive Simpson clonality was computed per sample as the square root of Simpson's diversity index over productive rearrangements. TCRdb carries this immuneACCESS record with in-frame sequences only. Its versions omit some clonotypes, under half of them owing to an unresolved V gene in the studies checked, with the rest unexplained. That table gives V, J and clone size, and the DNA gave D and trimming. For this sample there are about 30,000 clones; around 87% appear just once. In total, the top ten clones hold under 6.5% of the sample.

Worth noting for this clone: The antigen it binds to is not known. One base away there is no much larger clone; base qualities are not given.

Sequenced material: peripheral blood. This clonotype originated in a man aged 55-75 years with active COVID-19. Recombination linked TRBV2 to TRBJ2-3; no confident D gene assignment can be made. The CDR3 region reads CASSDSGPADTQYF. In nucleotide form, the sequence is TGTGCCAGCAGTGACAGTGGTCCAGCAGATACGCAGTATTTT.